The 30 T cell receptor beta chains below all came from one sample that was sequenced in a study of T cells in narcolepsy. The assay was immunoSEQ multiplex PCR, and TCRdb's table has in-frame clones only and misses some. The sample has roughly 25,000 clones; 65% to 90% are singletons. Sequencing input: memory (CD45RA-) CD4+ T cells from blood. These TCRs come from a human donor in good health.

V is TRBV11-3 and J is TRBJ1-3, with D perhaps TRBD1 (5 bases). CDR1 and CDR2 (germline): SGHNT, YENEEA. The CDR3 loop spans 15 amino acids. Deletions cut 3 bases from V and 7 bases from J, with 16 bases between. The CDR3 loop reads CASSLVAGQFNTIYF. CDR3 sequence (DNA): TGTGCCAGCAGCTTGGTAGCGGGGCAGTTCAACACCATATATTTT.

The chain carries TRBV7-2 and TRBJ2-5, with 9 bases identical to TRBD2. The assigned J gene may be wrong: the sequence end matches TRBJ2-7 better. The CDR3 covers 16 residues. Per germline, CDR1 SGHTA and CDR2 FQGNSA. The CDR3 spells CASSLVASGKIYEQYF. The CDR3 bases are TGTGCCAGCAGCTTAGTGGCTAGCGGGAAGATCTACGAGCAGTACTTC.

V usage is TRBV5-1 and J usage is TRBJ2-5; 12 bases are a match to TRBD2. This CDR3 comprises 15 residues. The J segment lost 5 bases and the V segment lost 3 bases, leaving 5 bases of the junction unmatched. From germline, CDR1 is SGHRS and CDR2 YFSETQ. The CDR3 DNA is TGCGCCAGCAGCTCCGGACTAGCGGGATTGGAGACCCAGTACTTC. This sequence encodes CASSSGLAGLETQYF.

The CDR3 bases are TGTGCCAGCAGCTCGAGCCGGACAGAGCAAGAGACCCAGTACTTC. Its translation: CASSSSRTEQETQYF. This chain joins TRBV7-2 and TRBJ2-5, with a weak D call TRBD1 (6 bases). Germline CDR1 is SGHTA and CDR2 is FQGNSA. The ends were cut back, 4 bases at V and 2 bases at J, with 14 bases in the middle. The CDR3 is 15 amino acids.

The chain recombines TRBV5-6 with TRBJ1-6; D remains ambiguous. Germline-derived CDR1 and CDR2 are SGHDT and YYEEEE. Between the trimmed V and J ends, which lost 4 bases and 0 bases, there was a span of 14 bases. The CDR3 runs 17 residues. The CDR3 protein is CASSPGSAGSYNSPLHF. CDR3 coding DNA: TGTGCCAGCAGCCCGGGGAGCGCCGGCTCCTATAATTCACCCCTCCACTTT.

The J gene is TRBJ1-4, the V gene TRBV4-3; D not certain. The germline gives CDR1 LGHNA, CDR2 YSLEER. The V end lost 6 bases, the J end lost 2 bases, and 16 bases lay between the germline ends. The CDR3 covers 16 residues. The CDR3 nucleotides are TGCGCCAGCAGACCCTCCTTTGGGTCGACTAATGAAAAACTGTTTTTT. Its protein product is CASRPSFGSTNEKLFF.

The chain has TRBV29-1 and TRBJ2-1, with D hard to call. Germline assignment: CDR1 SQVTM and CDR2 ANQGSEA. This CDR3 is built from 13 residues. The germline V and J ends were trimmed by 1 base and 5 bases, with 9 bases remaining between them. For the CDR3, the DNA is TGCAGCGTTGAAGTCAGAGTGGACAATGAGCAGTTCTTC. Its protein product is CSVEVRVDNEQFF.

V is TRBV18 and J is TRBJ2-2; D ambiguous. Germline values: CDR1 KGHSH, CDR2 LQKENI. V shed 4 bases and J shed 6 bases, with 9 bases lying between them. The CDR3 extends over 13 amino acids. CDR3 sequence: CASSRNFAGELFF. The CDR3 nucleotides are TGTGCCAGCTCACGAAATTTCGCCGGGGAGCTGTTTTTT. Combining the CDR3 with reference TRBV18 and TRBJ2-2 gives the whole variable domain NAGVMQNPRHLVRRRGQEARLRCSPMKGHSHVYWYRQLPEEGLKFMVYLQKENIIDESGMPKERFSAEFPKEGPSILRIQQVVRGDSAAYFCASSRNFAGELFFGEGSRLTVL.

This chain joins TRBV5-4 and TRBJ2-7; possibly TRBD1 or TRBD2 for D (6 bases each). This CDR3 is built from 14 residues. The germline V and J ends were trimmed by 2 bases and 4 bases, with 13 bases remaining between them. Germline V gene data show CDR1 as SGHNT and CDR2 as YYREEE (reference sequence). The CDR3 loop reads CASSFGGGRYEQYF. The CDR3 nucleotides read TGTGCCAGCAGCTTTGGAGGGGGTCGTTACGAGCAGTACTTC.

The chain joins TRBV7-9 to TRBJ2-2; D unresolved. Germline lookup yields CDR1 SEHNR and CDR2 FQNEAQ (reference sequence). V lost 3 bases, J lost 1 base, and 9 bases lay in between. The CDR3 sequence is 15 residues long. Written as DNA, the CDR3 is TGTGCCAGCAGCTTGGTTGCAGGGAACACCGGGGAGCTGTTTTTT. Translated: CASSLVAGNTGELFF.

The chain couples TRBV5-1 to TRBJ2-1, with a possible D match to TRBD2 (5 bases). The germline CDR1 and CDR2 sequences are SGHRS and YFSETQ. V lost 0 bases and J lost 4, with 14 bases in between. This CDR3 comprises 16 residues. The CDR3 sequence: CASSLVAGSAYNEQFF. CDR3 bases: TGCGCCAGCAGCTTGGTGGCGGGCAGTGCGTACAATGAGCAGTTCTTC.

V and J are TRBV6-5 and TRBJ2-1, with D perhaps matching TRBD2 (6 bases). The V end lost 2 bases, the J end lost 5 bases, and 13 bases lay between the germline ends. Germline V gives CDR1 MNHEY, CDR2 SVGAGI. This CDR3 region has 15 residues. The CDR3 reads CASSYPAEGHNEQFF. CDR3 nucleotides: TGTGCCAGCAGTTACCCTGCGGAGGGACACAATGAGCAGTTCTTC.

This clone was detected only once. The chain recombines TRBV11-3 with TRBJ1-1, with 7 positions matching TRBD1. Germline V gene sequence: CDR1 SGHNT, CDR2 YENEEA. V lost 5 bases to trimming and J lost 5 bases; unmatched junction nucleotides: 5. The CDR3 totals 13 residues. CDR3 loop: CASSRGGRTEAFF. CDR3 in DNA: TGTGCCAGCAGCAGAGGGGGCCGAACTGAAGCTTTCTTT.

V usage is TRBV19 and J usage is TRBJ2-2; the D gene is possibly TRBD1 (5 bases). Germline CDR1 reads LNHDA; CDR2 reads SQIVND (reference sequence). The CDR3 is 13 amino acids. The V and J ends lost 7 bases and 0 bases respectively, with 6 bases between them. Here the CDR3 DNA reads TGTGCCAGTAAGGGGCCGAACACCGGGGAGCTGTTTTTT. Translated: CASKGPNTGELFF.

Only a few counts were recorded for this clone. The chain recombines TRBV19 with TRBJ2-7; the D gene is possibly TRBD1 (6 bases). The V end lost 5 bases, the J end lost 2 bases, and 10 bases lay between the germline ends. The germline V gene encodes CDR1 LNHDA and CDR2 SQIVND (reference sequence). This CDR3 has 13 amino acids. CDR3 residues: CASSRGQTYEQYF. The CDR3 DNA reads TGTGCCAGTAGTCGAGGACAGACCTACGAGCAGTACTTC.

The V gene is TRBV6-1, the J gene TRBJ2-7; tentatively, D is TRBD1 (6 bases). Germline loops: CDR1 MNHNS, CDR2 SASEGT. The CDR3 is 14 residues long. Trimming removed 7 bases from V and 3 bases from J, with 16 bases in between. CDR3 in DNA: TGTGCCAGCATGAAGGGCAGGGGAGACTACGAGCAGTACTTC. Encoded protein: CASMKGRGDYEQYF.

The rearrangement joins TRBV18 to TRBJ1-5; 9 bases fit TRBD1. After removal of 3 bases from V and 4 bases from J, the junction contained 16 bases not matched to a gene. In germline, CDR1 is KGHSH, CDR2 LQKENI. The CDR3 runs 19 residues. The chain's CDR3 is CASSPGLEAGTGRNQPQHF. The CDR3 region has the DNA TGTGCCAGCTCACCTGGTCTGGAAGCCGGGACAGGGCGTAATCAGCCCCAGCATTTT.

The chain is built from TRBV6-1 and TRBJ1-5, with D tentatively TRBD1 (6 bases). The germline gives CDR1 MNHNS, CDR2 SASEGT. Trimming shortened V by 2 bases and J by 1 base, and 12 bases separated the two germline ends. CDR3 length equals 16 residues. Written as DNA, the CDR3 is TGTGCCAGCAGTGAAAATCCGACAGGCAGCAATCAGCCCCAGCATTTT. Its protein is CASSENPTGSNQPQHF.

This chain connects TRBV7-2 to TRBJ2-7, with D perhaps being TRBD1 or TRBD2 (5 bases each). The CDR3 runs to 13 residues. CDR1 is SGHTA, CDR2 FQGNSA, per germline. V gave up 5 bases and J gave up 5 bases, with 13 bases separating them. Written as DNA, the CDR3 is TGTGCCAGCAGCCCCCAAGGGGAGAACGAGCAGTACTTC. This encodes CASSPQGENEQYF.

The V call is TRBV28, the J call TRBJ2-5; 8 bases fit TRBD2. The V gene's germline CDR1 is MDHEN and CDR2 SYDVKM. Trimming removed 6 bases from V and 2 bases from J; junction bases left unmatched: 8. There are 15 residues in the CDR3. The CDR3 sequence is CASRTPGGVQETQYF. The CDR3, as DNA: TGTGCCAGCAGAACGCCCGGGGGGGTACAAGAGACCCAGTACTTC.

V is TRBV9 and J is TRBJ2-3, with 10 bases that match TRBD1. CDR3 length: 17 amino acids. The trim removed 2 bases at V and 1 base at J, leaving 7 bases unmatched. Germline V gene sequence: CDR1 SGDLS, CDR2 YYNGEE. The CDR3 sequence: CASSVVTGGGRTDTQYF. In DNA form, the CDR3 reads TGTGCCAGCAGCGTTGTGACAGGGGGCGGGCGCACAGATACGCAGTATTTT.

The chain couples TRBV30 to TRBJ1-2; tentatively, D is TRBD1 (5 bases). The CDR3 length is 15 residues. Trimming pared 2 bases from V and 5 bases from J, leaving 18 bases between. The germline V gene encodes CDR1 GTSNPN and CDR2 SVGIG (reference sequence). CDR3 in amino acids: CAWSPTGRRSYGYTF. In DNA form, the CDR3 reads TGTGCCTGGAGTCCTACGGGACGGAGGAGTTATGGCTACACCTTC.

As DNA, the CDR3 is TGCGCCAGCAGCCGACCCGGGACTAGCGGGAGCTATGAGCAGTTCTTC. Protein sequence: CASSRPGTSGSYEQFF. The gene calls are TRBV4-1 and TRBJ2-1, with 14 bases that match TRBD2. Germline assignment: CDR1 MGHRA and CDR2 YSYEKL. V lost 4 bases to trimming and J lost 8 bases; unmatched junction nucleotides: 7. The CDR3 extends over 16 amino acids.

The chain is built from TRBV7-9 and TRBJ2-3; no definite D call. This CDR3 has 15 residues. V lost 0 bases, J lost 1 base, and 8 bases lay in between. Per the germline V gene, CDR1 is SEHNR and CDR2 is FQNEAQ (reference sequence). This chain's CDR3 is CASSLATSGTDTQYF. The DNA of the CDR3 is TGTGCCAGCAGCTTAGCGACCAGCGGCACAGATACGCAGTATTTT. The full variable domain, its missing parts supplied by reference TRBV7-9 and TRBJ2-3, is DTGVSQNPRHKITKRGQNVTFRCDPISEHNRLYWYRQTLGQGPEFLTYFQNEAQLEKSRLLSDRFSAERPKGSFSTLEIQRTEQGDSAMYLCASSLATSGTDTQYFGPGTRLTVL.

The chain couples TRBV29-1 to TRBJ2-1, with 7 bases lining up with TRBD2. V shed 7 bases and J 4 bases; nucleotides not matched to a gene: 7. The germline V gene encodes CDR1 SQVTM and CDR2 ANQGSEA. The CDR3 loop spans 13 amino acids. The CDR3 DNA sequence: TGCAGCGCTGGGGCTAGCGGTTACAATGAGCAGTTCTTC. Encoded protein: CSAGASGYNEQFF.

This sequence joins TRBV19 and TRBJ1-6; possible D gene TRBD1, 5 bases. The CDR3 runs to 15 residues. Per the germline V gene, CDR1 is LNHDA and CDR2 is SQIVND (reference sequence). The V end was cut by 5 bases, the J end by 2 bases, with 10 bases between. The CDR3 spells CASSSTETYNSPLHF. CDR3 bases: TGTGCCAGTAGTTCGACAGAAACCTATAATTCACCCCTCCACTTT.

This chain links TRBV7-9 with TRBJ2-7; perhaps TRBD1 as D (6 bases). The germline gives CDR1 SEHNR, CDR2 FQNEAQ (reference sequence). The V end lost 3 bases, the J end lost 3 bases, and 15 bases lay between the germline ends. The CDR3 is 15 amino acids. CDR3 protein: CASSFSGAGDYEQYF. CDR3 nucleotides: TGTGCCAGCAGCTTTTCCGGGGCAGGGGACTACGAGCAGTACTTC.

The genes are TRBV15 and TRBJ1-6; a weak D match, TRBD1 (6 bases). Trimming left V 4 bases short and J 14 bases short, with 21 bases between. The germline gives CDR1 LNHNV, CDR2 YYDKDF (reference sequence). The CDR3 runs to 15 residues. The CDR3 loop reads CATSIVDSPKSSLHF. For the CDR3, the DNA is TGTGCCACCAGCATAGTGGACAGTCCTAAATCGTCCCTCCACTTT.

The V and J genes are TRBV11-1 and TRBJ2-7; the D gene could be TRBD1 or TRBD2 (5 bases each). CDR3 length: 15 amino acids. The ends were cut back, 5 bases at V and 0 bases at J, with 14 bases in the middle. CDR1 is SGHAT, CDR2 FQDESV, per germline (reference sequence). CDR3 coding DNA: TGTGCCAGCAGCCTGGGGACGGTAAGCTCCTACGAGCAGTACTTC. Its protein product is CASSLGTVSSYEQYF.

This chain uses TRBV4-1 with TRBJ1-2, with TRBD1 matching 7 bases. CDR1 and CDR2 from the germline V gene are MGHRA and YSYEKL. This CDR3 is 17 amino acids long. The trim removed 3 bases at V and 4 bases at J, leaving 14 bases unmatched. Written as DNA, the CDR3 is TGCGCCAGCAGCCATACATTGGATAGGGGGCGTCCCTATGGCTACACCTTC. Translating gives CASSHTLDRGRPYGYTF.